The source of this TCR beta chain is a study of blood T cell repertoires in COVID-19. Across the study: Spain, Italy and the United States supplied samples that represented acute and convalescent COVID-19.

V was pared by 5 bases and J by 2 bases, with 5 bases of the junction left unmatched. Per germline, CDR1 KGHDR and CDR2 SFDVKD. There are 15 residues in the CDR3. Repertoires were generated with immunoSEQ multiplex PCR, while TCRdb's copy carries only in-frame clones and drops some. This repertoire shows 150,000 to 200,000 clones, 85% to 90% found once; its top ten account for 10% to 11%. This sequence was found in a woman aged 60-75 years with COVID-19, enrolled during active disease. The chain has TRBV24-1 and TRBJ2-3, with TRBD1 matching 8 bases. Sequenced: peripheral blood. The CDR3 is CATSGTGGITDTQYF. CDR3 DNA: TGTGCCACCAGTGGCACAGGGGGGATCACAGATACGCAGTATTTT.